Listed here are 32 T cell receptor beta chains from one sample, sequenced in a study of technical replicates of blood from a handful of donors. Using immunoSEQ multiplex PCR, the repertoire was profiled, and TCRdb retains in-frame clones only, with some absent. The sample lists tens of thousands of clones, around 94% occurring once. Sequencing was done on a sample of T cells isolated from PBMCs. These TCRs come from a human donor in good health.

The chain is built from TRBV6-1 and TRBJ2-2, with D possibly TRBD1 on 5 matching bases. V dropped 4 bases and J dropped 7 bases, with 16 bases sitting between them. This CDR3 region has 15 residues. Germline loops: CDR1 MNHNS, CDR2 SASEGT. CDR3 sequence: CASSVTLVTGGELFF. The CDR3 DNA reads as TGTGCCAGCAGTGTCACGTTAGTCACAGGCGGGGAGCTGTTTTTT.

The CDR3 sequence: CASRFTGTRRPDTQYF. CDR3 bases: TGTGCCAGCAGGTTTACCGGGACTAGAAGGCCAGATACGCAGTATTTT. The chain employs TRBV11-2 and TRBJ2-3, with 8 bases lining up with TRBD2. The V gene end was trimmed by 6 bases and the J gene end by 4 bases; junction bases not matched to a gene: 12. This CDR3 has 16 amino acids. CDR1 is SGHAT, CDR2 FQNNGV, per germline.

V gene TRBV10-3 combines with J gene TRBJ2-7; weak D call: TRBD1 (5 bases). The V gene's germline CDR1 is ENHRY and CDR2 SYGVKD. Deletions cut 8 bases from V and 1 base from J, with 18 bases between. The CDR3 is 15 residues long. Written as DNA, the CDR3 is TGTGCCATCGCGATAGGGGTCGGATCTTCCTACGAGCAGTACTTC. Residues: CAIAIGVGSSYEQYF.

The V gene is TRBV6-4, the J gene TRBJ1-2; 7 bases match TRBD1. The CDR3 length is 13 residues. CDR1 is MRHNA, CDR2 SNTAGT, per germline. Losses at the gene ends were 5 bases for V and 2 bases for J; bases not matched to a gene: 2. Here the CDR3 reads CASSLTGNYGYTF. CDR3 nucleotides: TGTGCCAGCAGTCTGACAGGGAACTATGGCTACACCTTC.

The gene calls are TRBV2 and TRBJ2-6; 11 bases map to TRBD2. The CDR3 is 18 amino acids. The V gene end was trimmed by 2 bases and the J gene end by 1 base; junction bases not matched to a gene: 4. Germline V gene data show CDR1 as SNHLY and CDR2 as FYNNEI. The CDR3 is CASSETSGRASGANVLTF. In nucleotides, the CDR3 is TGTGCCAGCAGTGAAACTAGCGGGAGAGCTTCTGGGGCCAACGTCCTGACTTTC.

The chain has TRBV4-1 and TRBJ1-5, with D maybe TRBD1 (5 bases). The CDR3 extends over 16 amino acids. Trimming stripped 0 bases from V and 0 bases from J, with 9 bases between. Germline V CDR1 and CDR2: MGHRA, YSYEKL. The DNA of the CDR3 is TGCGCCAGCAGCCAAGACGCGGGGGGTAGCAATCAGCCCCAGCATTTT. Amino acid sequence: CASSQDAGGSNQPQHF.

The chain is built from TRBV10-2 and TRBJ2-7; D is perhaps TRBD2 (5 bases). Trimming stripped 3 bases from V and 3 bases from J, with 15 bases between. CDR1 and CDR2 (germline): WSHSY, SAAADI. The CDR3 extends over 15 amino acids. CDR3 residues: CASSDGVTKGYEQYF. DNA for the CDR3: TGCGCCAGCAGTGACGGGGTGACTAAAGGCTACGAGCAGTACTTC.

The table lists this clone with a count of one. At one boundary the junction diverges from the germline segment, which might be a read error. V gene TRBV10-2 combines with J gene TRBJ2-7; 9 bases align to TRBD2. Germline CDR1 WSHSY, CDR2 SAAADI. The CDR3 is 17 residues long. CDR3 sequence: CASTEGNSGRRGYEQYF. In DNA form, the CDR3 reads TGCGCCAGCACTGAGGGAAATAGCGGGAGAAGAGGATACGAGCAGTACTTC.

The V call is TRBV5-1, the J call TRBJ2-2, with TRBD2 matching over 8 bases. V lost 5 bases to trimming and J lost 1 base; unmatched junction nucleotides: 7. Germline V lookup: CDR1 SGHRS, CDR2 YFSETQ. The CDR3 is 16 amino acids. The CDR3 bases are TGCGCCAGCAGTCACGGCAGCGGGAGGAACACCGGGGAGCTGTTTTTT. Its translation: CASSHGSGRNTGELFF.

The V gene is TRBV12-5, the J gene TRBJ1-5, with a possible D match to TRBD1 (6 bases). The CDR3 contains 16 residues. In germline, CDR1 is LGHNT, CDR2 FRNRAP. V was trimmed by 0 bases and J by 2 bases, leaving 11 bases between them. The CDR3 nucleotides are TGTGCTAGTGGTTTGGTACTCGGACAGCGCAATCAGCCCCAGCATTTT. Its protein is CASGLVLGQRNQPQHF.

Here the CDR3 reads CASTLEEGSKADTQYF. The CDR3 DNA is TGTGCCAGCACCCTGGAGGAGGGCTCGAAAGCAGATACGCAGTATTTT. The chain joins TRBV28 to TRBJ2-3, with a weak D call TRBD2 (6 bases). The V gene's germline CDR1 is MDHEN and CDR2 SYDVKM. There are 16 residues in the CDR3. The V end was cut by 7 bases, the J end by 4 bases, with 21 bases between.

In the case of this clone: Germline and junction disagree at one end, which may indicate a read error. This CDR3 reads CASTQPINTVSYYGYTF. The CDR3 DNA reads TGTGCCAGCACCCAACCAATTAACACAGTCAGCTACTATGGCTACACCTTC. This rearrangement joins TRBV16 to TRBJ1-2; D is unresolved. The germline gives CDR1 KGHSY, CDR2 FQNENV. The CDR3 has 17 amino acids.

J is TRBJ1-5 and V is TRBV19, with 7 bases aligning to TRBD1. This CDR3 contains 13 residues. Germline V gives CDR1 LNHDA, CDR2 SQIVND (reference sequence). V dropped 6 bases and J dropped 2; count of bases not matched to a gene: 1. CDR3 sequence (DNA): TGTGCCAGTAGAGGACAGGGCAATCAGCCCCAGCATTTT. This encodes CASRGQGNQPQHF.

The chain combines TRBV9 with TRBJ2-7; TRBD1 aligns across 7 bases. This CDR3 region has 13 residues. V gave up 4 bases and J gave up 3 bases; unmatched junction bases: 4. The V gene's germline CDR1 is SGDLS and CDR2 YYNGEE. The CDR3 is CASSRRDSYEQYF. DNA of the CDR3: TGTGCCAGCAGCAGAAGGGACAGCTACGAGCAGTACTTC. Variable domain in full (rest from reference TRBV9 and TRBJ2-7): DSGVTQTPKHLITATGQRVTLRCSPRSGDLSVYWYQQSLDQGLQFLIQYYNGEERAKGNILERFSAQQFPDLHSELNLSSLELGDSALYFCASSRRDSYEQYFGPGTRLTVT.

The CDR3 nucleotides are TGTGCCAGCGGACCGACGGGCGGGAGAAGCTACGAGCAGTACTTC. It specifies CASGPTGGRSYEQYF. The rearrangement joins TRBV28 to TRBJ2-7; 7 nucleotides agree with TRBD2. The J segment lost 3 bases and the V segment lost 8 bases, leaving 13 bases of the junction unmatched. Per germline, CDR1 MDHEN and CDR2 SYDVKM. The length of the CDR3 is 15 residues.

V is TRBV5-4 and J is TRBJ2-2; maybe TRBD2 (5 bases). The CDR3 loop spans 15 amino acids. The V and J ends lost 7 bases and 2 bases respectively, with 15 bases between them. Germline-derived CDR1 and CDR2 are SGHNT and YYREEE (reference sequence). CDR3 region: CASGRSGGNTGELFF. The CDR3 DNA reads TGTGCCAGCGGACGCAGCGGAGGTAACACCGGGGAGCTGTTTTTT.

The V gene is TRBV9, the J gene TRBJ2-1; D unclear. Per the germline V gene, CDR1 is SGDLS and CDR2 is YYNGEE. The CDR3 runs to 16 residues. V lost 0 bases and J 0 bases, leaving 10 bases between the germline ends. The CDR3 protein is CASSVAPVGSYNEQFF. The CDR3 DNA reads TGTGCCAGCAGCGTAGCTCCGGTTGGCTCCTACAATGAGCAGTTCTTC. Based on the CDR3 plus reference TRBV9 and TRBJ2-1, the full variable domain is DSGVTQTPKHLITATGQRVTLRCSPRSGDLSVYWYQQSLDQGLQFLIQYYNGEERAKGNILERFSAQQFPDLHSELNLSSLELGDSALYFCASSVAPVGSYNEQFFGPGTRLTVL.

The chain couples TRBV28 to TRBJ2-1; 10 bases agree with TRBD2. This CDR3 has 16 residues. V lost 7 bases and J lost 5; bases outside the gene matches: 11. CDR1 is MDHEN, CDR2 SYDVKM, per germline. Written as DNA, the CDR3 is TGTGCCAGCACCGGGAGGGGACTAGCGTACGACAATGAGCAGTTCTTC. This encodes CASTGRGLAYDNEQFF.

The chain joins TRBV7-9 to TRBJ2-7, with 9 nucleotides matching TRBD1. CDR1 and CDR2 from the germline V gene are SEHNR and FQNEAQ (reference sequence). Trimming removed 5 bases from V and 6 bases from J; junction bases left unmatched: 8. The CDR3 spans 14 residues. CDR3 amino acids: CASSPTGGLREQYF. CDR3 in DNA: TGTGCCAGCAGCCCGACAGGGGGTCTACGCGAGCAGTACTTC.

V and J are TRBV15 and TRBJ1-1; 11 positions agree with TRBD1. V trimming: 5 bases; J trimming: 4 bases; junction bases outside the gene matches: 6. Germline V lookup: CDR1 LNHNV, CDR2 YYDKDF (reference sequence). The CDR3 has 15 residues. The CDR3 DNA sequence: TGTGCCACCAGCCGCGGACAGGGGGCGCGCACTGAAGCTTTCTTT. It is translated as CATSRGQGARTEAFF.

The chain links TRBV6-5 to TRBJ2-3; a possible D gene is TRBD2 (6 bases). From germline, CDR1 is MNHEY and CDR2 SVGAGI. Trimming cost V 5 bases and J 4 bases, with 13 bases left between them. The CDR3 spans 14 residues. Here the CDR3 DNA reads TGTGCCAGCAGTACCATGGAGGGGTCAGATACGCAGTATTTT. Protein sequence: CASSTMEGSDTQYF.

The V call is TRBV29-1, the J call TRBJ2-1, with a tentative D call TRBD1 (5 bases). V was cut by 0 bases and J by 9 bases, with 21 bases left in between. Germline V gene sequence: CDR1 SQVTM, CDR2 ANQGSEA. There are 16 residues in the CDR3. The CDR3 nucleotides are TGCAGCGTTGAAGATCTTCATGGGGCTTGGGGCGCTGAGCAGTTCTTC. Translated, it gives CSVEDLHGAWGAEQFF.

V and J are TRBV28 and TRBJ2-5; weak D call: TRBD1 (5 bases). The CDR3 loop spans 16 amino acids. CDR1 is MDHEN and CDR2 is SYDVKM in the germline V gene. The ends were cut back, 5 bases at V and 1 base at J, with 17 bases in the middle. CDR3 nucleotides: TGTGCCAGCAGTCCCTCCCCGACAGTCTTCCAAGAGACCCAGTACTTC. Translating it yields CASSPSPTVFQETQYF.

The chain has TRBV27 and TRBJ1-2; 9 positions agree with TRBD1. Germline V lookup: CDR1 MNHEY, CDR2 SMNVEV (reference sequence). V trimming: 6 bases; J trimming: 2 bases; junction bases outside the gene matches: 19. The CDR3 has 19 residues. The CDR3 reads CASRRRPGTGNSKNYGYTF. CDR3 nucleotides: TGTGCCAGCAGACGAAGGCCCGGGACAGGGAACTCTAAAAACTATGGCTACACCTTC.

This chain links TRBV5-4 with TRBJ1-2; 8 nucleotides line up with TRBD1. The germline V gene encodes CDR1 SGHNT and CDR2 YYREEE (reference sequence). Trimming removed 4 bases from V and 2 bases from J; junction bases left unmatched: 7. CDR3 length: 15 amino acids. CDR3 DNA: TGTGCCAGCAGCCCTGGGACAGGACTCAACTATGGCTACACCTTC. Its protein product is CASSPGTGLNYGYTF.

The CDR3 region has the DNA TGTGCCAGCAGCTCATATGACTCCTACCGGGAGACCCAGTACTTC. Translating it yields CASSSYDSYRETQYF. The chain joins TRBV5-4 to TRBJ2-5, with unresolved D. V lost 3 bases and J lost 5, with 17 bases in between. The CDR3 spans 15 residues. Germline loops: CDR1 SGHNT, CDR2 YYREEE (reference sequence).

This chain connects TRBV19 to TRBJ1-2; 7 bases are shared with TRBD1. CDR3 length: 15 amino acids. Trimming removed 3 bases from V and 3 bases from J; junction bases left unmatched: 7. Per germline, CDR1 LNHDA and CDR2 SQIVND (reference sequence). For the CDR3, the DNA is TGTGCCAGTAGTATTCGGGGCAGGGGGGACTATGGCTACACCTTC. Protein: CASSIRGRGDYGYTF.

In DNA form, the CDR3 reads TGTGCCAGCAGCTTGACTAGCGGGGTTGCAGATACGCAGTATTTT. Its translation is CASSLTSGVADTQYF. The V gene is TRBV6-1, the J gene TRBJ2-3; 11 nucleotides match TRBD2. The germline gives CDR1 MNHNS, CDR2 SASEGT. V shed 6 bases and J 4 bases; nucleotides not matched to a gene: 6. This CDR3 comprises 15 residues.

V usage is TRBV6-5 and J usage is TRBJ2-7; 9 nucleotides align to TRBD2. The V gene end was trimmed by 5 bases and the J gene end by 5 bases; junction bases not matched to a gene: 10. Germline V gene lookup returns CDR1 MNHEY and CDR2 SVGAGI. The CDR3 length is 15 residues. In DNA, the CDR3 is TGTGCCAGCAGTGCCCTAGGGCGGGAGGGCCACGAGCAGTACTTC. The encoded protein is CASSALGREGHEQYF.

This chain joins TRBV4-1 and TRBJ1-4, with a weak D call TRBD1 (5 bases). In germline, CDR1 is MGHRA, CDR2 YSYEKL. The CDR3 is 16 residues long. The ends were cut back, 0 bases at V and 4 bases at J, with 12 bases in the middle. CDR3: CASSQDPRVINEKLFF. The CDR3 nucleotides read TGCGCCAGCAGCCAAGACCCCAGGGTGATTAATGAAAAACTGTTTTTT.

The chain carries TRBV10-2 and TRBJ1-2; D is uncertain. The CDR3 has 15 amino acids. CDR1 is WSHSY, CDR2 SAAADI, per germline. V dropped 6 bases and J dropped 1 base, with 15 bases sitting between them. CDR3 DNA: TGCGCCAGCAGGGGAGCTAGATATCTTAACTATGGCTACACCTTC. Protein: CASRGARYLNYGYTF.

This chain joins TRBV7-8 and TRBJ1-3; 8 bases line up with TRBD1. Germline-derived CDR1 and CDR2 are SGHVS and FQNEAQ. V dropped 5 bases and J dropped 1; count of bases not matched to a gene: 4. The CDR3 contains 15 residues. In DNA form, the CDR3 reads TGTGCCAGCAGCCGGACAGGGACGTCTGGAAACACCATATATTTT. Residues: CASSRTGTSGNTIYF.